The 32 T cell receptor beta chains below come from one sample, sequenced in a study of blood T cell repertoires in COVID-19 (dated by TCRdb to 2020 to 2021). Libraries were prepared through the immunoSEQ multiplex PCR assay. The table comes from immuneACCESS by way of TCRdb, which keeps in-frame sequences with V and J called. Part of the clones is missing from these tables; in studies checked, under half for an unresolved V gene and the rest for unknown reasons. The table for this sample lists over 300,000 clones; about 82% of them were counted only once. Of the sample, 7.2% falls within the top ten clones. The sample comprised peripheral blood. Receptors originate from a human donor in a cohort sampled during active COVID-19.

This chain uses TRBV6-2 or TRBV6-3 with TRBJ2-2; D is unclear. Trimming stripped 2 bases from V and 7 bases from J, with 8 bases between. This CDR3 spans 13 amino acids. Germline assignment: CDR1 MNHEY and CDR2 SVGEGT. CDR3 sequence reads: CASSYPKSGELFF. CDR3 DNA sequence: TGTGCCAGCAGTTACCCTAAGAGCGGGGAGCTGTTTTTT.

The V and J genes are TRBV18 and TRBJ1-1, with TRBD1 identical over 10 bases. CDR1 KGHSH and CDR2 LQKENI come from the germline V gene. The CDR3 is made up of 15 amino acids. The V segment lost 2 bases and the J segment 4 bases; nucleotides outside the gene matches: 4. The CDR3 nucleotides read TGTGCCAGCTCACCAACCGGGACAGGGGCCACTGAAGCTTTCTTT. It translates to CASSPTGTGATEAFF.

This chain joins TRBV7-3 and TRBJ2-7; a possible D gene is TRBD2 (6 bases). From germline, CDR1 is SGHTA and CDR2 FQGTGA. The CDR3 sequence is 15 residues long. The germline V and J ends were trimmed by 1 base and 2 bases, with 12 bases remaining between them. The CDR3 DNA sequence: TGTGCCAGCAGCTTAAGGGGACTTGGGCCCTACGAGCAGTACTTC. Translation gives CASSLRGLGPYEQYF.

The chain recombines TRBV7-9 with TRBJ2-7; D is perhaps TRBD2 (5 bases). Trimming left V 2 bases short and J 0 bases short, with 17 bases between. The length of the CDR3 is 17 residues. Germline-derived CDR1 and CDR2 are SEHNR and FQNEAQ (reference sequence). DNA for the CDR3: TGTGCCAGCAGCTTACAATTTGGGCTAGCCGACTCCTACGAGCAGTACTTC. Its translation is CASSLQFGLADSYEQYF.

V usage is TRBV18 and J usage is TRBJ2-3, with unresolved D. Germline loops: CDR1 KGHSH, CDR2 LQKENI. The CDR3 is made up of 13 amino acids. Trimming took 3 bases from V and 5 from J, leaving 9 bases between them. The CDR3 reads CASSPRHEDTQYF. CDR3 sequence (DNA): TGTGCCAGCTCACCGCGGCACGAAGATACGCAGTATTTT.

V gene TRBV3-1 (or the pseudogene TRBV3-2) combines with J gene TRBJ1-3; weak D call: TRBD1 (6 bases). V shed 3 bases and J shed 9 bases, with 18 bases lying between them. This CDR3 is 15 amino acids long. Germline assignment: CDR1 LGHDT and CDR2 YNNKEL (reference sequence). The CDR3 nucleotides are TGTGCCAGCAGCCAGGGGGCCACCTTAATGCCCACCATATATTTT. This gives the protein CASSQGATLMPTIYF.

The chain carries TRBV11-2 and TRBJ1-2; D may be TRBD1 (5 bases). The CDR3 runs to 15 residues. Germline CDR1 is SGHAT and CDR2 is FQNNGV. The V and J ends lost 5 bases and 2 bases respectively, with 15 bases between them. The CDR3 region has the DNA TGTGCCAGCAGCCCCAGGGTCTGGTTCAACTATGGCTACACCTTC. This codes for CASSPRVWFNYGYTF.

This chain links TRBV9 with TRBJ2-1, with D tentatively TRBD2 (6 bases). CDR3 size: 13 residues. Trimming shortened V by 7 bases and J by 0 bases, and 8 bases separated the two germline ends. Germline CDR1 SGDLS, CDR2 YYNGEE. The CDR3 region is CASGGSSYNEQFF. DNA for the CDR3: TGTGCCAGCGGGGGGAGCTCCTACAATGAGCAGTTCTTC.

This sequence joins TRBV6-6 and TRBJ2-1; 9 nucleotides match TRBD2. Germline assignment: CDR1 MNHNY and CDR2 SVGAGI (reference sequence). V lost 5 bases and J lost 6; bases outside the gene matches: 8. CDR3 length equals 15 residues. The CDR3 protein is CASSTTTLAGNEQFF. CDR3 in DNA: TGTGCCAGCAGTACAACCACACTAGCGGGCAATGAGCAGTTCTTC.

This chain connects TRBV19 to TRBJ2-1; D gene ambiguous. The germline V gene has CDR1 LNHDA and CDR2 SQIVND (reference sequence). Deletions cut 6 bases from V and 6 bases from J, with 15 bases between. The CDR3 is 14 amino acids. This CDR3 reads CASSLKPTFNEQFF. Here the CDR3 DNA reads TGTGCCAGTAGCCTGAAGCCAACTTTCAATGAGCAGTTCTTC.

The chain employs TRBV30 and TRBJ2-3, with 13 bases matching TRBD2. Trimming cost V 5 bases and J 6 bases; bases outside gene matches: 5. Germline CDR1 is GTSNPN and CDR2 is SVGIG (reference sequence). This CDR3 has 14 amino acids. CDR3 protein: CAWRPGLAGDTQYF. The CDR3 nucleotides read TGTGCCTGGCGACCGGGACTAGCGGGGGATACGCAGTATTTT.

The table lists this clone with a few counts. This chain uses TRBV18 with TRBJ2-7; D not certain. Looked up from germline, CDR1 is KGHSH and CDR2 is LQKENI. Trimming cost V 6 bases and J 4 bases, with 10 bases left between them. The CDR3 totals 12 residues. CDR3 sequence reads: CASSDDSYEQYF. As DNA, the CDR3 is TGTGCCAGCTCTGACGACTCATACGAGCAGTACTTC.

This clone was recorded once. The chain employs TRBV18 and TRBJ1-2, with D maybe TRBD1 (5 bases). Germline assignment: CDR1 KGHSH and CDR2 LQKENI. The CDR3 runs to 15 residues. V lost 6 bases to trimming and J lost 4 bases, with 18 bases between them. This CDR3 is CASSAAGDALYGYTF. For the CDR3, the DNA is TGTGCCAGCTCTGCGGCGGGGGACGCCCTCTATGGCTACACCTTC.

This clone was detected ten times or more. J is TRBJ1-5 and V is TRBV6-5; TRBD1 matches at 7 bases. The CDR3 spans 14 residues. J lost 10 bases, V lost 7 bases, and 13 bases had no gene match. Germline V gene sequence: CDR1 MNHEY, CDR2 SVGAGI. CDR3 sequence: CASKGAVLGEPQHF. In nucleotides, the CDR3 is TGTGCCAGCAAGGGGGCCGTTCTGGGCGAACCCCAGCATTTT.

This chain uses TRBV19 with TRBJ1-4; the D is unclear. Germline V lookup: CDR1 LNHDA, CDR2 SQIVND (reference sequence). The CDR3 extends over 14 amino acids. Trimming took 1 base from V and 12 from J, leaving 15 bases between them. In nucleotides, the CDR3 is TGTGCCAGTAGTATAGGCGGTCCCCGAACGGAACTGTTTTTT. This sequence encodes CASSIGGPRTELFF.

Here the CDR3 reads CASSGVKRGQRDSYEQYF. The CDR3 coding sequence is TGTGCCAGCAGCGGGGTAAAGCGTGGACAGAGAGACTCCTACGAGCAGTACTTC. The V call is TRBV11-2, the J call TRBJ2-7; TRBD1 is a possible D gene (6 bases). The V and J ends lost 5 bases and 0 bases respectively, with 23 bases between them. The CDR3 has 18 residues. CDR1 and CDR2 (germline): SGHAT, FQNNGV.

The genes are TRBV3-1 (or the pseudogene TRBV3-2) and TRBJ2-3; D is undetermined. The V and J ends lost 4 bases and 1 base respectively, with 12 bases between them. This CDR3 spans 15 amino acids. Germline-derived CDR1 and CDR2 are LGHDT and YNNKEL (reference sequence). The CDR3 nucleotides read TGTGCCAGCAGCCTCTCTCCCCAGGGCACAGATACGCAGTATTTT. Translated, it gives CASSLSPQGTDTQYF.

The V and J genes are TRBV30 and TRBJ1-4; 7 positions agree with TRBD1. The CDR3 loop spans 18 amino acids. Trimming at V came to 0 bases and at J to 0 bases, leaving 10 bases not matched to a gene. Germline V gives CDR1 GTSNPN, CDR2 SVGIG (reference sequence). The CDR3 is CAWSVRRDSFATNEKLFF. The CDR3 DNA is TGTGCCTGGAGTGTACGCCGGGACAGCTTTGCAACTAATGAAAAACTGTTTTTT. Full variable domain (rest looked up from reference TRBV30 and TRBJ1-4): SQTIHQWPATLVQPVGSPLSLECTVEGTSNPNLYWYRQAAGRGLQLLFYSVGIGQISSEVPQNLSASRPQDRQFILSSKKLLLSDSGFYLCAWSVRRDSFATNEKLFFGSGTQLSVL.

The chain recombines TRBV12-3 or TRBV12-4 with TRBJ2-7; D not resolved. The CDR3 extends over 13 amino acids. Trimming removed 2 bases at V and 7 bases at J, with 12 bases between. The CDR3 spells CASSLPPYEEQYF. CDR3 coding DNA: TGTGCCAGCAGTTTACCGCCCTACGAGGAGCAGTACTTC.

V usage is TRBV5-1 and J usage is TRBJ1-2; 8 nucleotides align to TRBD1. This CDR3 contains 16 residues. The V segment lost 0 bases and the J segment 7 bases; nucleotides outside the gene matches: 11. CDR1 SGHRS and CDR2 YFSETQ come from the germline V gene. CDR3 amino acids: CASSLGWNQGAPGYTF. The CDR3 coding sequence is TGCGCCAGCAGCTTGGGTTGGAACCAGGGGGCGCCTGGCTACACCTTC.

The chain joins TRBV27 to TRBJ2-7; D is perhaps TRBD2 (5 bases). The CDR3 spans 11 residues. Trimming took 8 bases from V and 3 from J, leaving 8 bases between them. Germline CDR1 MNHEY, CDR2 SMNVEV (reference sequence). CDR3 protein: CASGGVYEQYF. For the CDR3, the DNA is TGTGCCAGCGGAGGAGTCTACGAGCAGTACTTC.

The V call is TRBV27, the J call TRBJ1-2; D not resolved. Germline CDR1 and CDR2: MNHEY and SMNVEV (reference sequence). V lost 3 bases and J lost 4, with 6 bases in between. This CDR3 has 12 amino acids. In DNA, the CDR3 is TGTGCCAGCAGTTTGGAGGGCTATGGCTACACCTTC. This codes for CASSLEGYGYTF.

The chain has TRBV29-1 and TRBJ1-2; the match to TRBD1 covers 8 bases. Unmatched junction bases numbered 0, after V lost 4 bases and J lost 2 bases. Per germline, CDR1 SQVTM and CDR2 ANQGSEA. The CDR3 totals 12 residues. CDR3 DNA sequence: TGCAGCGTTGGGACAGGGAACTATGGCTACACCTTC. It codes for CSVGTGNYGYTF.

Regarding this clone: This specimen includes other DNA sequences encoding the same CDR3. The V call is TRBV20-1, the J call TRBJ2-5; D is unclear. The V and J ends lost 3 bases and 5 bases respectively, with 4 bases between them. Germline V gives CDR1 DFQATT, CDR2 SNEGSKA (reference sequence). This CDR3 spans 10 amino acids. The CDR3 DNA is TGCAGTGCTAGCGGTGAGACCCAGTACTTC. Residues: CSASGETQYF.

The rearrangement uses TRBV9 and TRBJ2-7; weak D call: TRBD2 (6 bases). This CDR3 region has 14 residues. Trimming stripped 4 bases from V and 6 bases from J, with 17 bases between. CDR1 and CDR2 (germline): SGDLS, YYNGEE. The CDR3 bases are TGTGCCAGCAGCACAAGACTAGACCCCGGCGAGCAGTACTTC. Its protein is CASSTRLDPGEQYF.

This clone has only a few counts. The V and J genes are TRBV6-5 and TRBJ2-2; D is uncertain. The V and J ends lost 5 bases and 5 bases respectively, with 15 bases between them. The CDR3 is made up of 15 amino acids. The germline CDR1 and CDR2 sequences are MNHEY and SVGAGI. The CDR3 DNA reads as TGTGCCAGCAGTACAACACGAAGAAAAACCGGGGAGCTGTTTTTT. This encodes CASSTTRRKTGELFF.

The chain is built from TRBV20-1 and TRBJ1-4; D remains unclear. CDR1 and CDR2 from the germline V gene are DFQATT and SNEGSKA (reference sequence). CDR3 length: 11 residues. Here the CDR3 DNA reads TGCAGCGCCGGGACTAATGAAAAACTGTTTTTT. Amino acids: CSAGTNEKLFF.

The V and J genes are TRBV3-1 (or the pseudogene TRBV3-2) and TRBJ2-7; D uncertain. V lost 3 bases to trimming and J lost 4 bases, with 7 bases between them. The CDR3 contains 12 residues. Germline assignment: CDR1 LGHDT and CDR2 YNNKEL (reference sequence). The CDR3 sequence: CASSQVLYEQYF. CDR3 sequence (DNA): TGTGCCAGCAGCCAGGTACTTTACGAGCAGTACTTC.

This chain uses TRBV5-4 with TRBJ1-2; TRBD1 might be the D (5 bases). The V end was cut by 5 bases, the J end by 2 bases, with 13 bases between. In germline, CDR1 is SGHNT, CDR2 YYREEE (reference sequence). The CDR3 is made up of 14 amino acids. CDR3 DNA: TGTGCCAGCAGATCAACTCAGGGAAACTATGGCTACACCTTC. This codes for CASRSTQGNYGYTF.

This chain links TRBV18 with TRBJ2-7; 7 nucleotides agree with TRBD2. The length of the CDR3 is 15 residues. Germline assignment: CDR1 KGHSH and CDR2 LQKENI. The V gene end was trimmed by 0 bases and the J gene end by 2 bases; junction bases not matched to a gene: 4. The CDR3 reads CASSPPGGFAYEQYF. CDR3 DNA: TGTGCCAGCTCACCACCGGGGGGGTTCGCCTACGAGCAGTACTTC.

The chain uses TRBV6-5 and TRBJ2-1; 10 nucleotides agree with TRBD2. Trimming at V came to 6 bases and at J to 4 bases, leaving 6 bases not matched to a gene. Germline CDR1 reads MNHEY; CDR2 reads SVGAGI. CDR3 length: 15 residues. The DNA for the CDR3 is TGTGCCAGCAGCCTCGGACTAGCGGCGTACAATGAGCAGTTCTTC. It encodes CASSLGLAAYNEQFF.

The CDR3 here is CATSDQLAGSNNEQFF. The CDR3 bases are TGTGCCACCAGTGACCAACTAGCGGGGAGCAACAATGAGCAGTTCTTC. The gene calls are TRBV24-1 and TRBJ2-1, with 10 bases aligning to TRBD2. The CDR3 is 16 amino acids. The trim removed 4 bases at V and 5 bases at J, leaving 7 bases unmatched. Germline CDR1 KGHDR, CDR2 SFDVKD.